This passage covers 15 T cell receptor beta chains from one sample sequenced in a study of blood T cell repertoires in COVID-19. The assay was immunoSEQ multiplex PCR, and TCRdb's table has in-frame clones only and misses some. The sample contains 340,000 or so clones, approximately 86% of which appear only once. The sample taken for sequencing was PBMCs or T cells enriched from blood (not recorded which). These receptors all come from a middle-aged woman with acute COVID-19.

V usage is TRBV5-6 and J usage is TRBJ1-2; no reliable D call. Trimming stripped 4 bases from V and 6 bases from J, with 19 bases between. The CDR3 length is 15 residues. Germline CDR1 and CDR2: SGHDT and YYEEEE. In DNA, the CDR3 is TGTGCCAGCAGCCCCCGGGGAGGGAGAGGGCATGGCTACACCTTC. Its translation: CASSPRGGRGHGYTF.

In its sample, this clone was seen once. The V and J genes are TRBV7-9 and TRBJ2-1, with 9 positions matching TRBD2. Germline lookup yields CDR1 SEHNR and CDR2 FQNEAQ (reference sequence). The CDR3 loop spans 16 amino acids. V shed 6 bases, J shed 7 bases, and the junction held 13 bases outside the gene matches. The CDR3 DNA reads as TGTGCCAGCAGTCCTTTTAGCGGGAGATCTCGTAATGAGCAGTTCTTC. This gives the protein CASSPFSGRSRNEQFF.

This clone was counted between two and nine times. This chain links TRBV12-3 or TRBV12-4 with TRBJ1-1; D unclear. V lost 6 bases and J lost 0, with 8 bases in between. The CDR3 contains 13 residues. Here the CDR3 reads CASRVGMNTEAFF. Written as DNA, the CDR3 is TGTGCCAGCAGAGTGGGCATGAACACTGAAGCTTTCTTT.

This clone appeared a few times. In DNA, the CDR3 is TGCGCCGGGTCTAGCGGGGGGATGGGTGAGCAGTTCTTC. It yields the protein CAGSSGGMGEQFF. V is TRBV10-1 and J is TRBJ2-1, with 11 bases that match TRBD2. The CDR3 has 13 amino acids. Germline trimming cut 11 bases from V and 9 bases from J; bases unmatched to any gene: 9. The V gene's germline CDR1 is WNHNN and CDR2 SYGVQD (reference sequence).

This clone was counted between two and nine times. The V gene is TRBV10-3, the J gene TRBJ1-1, with no clear D. The CDR3 runs to 12 residues. The germline V and J ends were trimmed by 3 bases and 1 base, with 3 bases remaining between them. CDR1 and CDR2 (germline): ENHRY, SYGVKD. CDR3 sequence: CAISDRNTEAFF. In DNA, the CDR3 is TGTGCCATCAGTGACAGGAACACTGAAGCTTTCTTT.

The chain has TRBV23-1 and TRBJ2-2; tentative D call: TRBD2 (6 bases). TRBV23-1 is assigned to the ORF class and has an uncertain function. The CDR3 contains 15 residues. V was shortened by 7 bases and J by 6 bases, with 18 bases between the two germline ends. The CDR3 spells CASTKTRETAGELFF. The CDR3 DNA is TGCGCCAGCACGAAGACTAGGGAGACTGCCGGGGAGCTGTTTTTT.

In its sample, this clone was seen once. The chain carries TRBV9 and TRBJ2-2; TRBD1 is a possible D gene (6 bases). Germline CDR1 SGDLS, CDR2 YYNGEE. The CDR3 is 15 amino acids. V was clipped by 0 bases and J by 3 bases, with 9 bases between them. The CDR3 DNA follows: TGTGCCAGCAGCGTAGTTGGACAGTACACCGGGGAGCTGTTTTTT. It encodes CASSVVGQYTGELFF.

The chain has TRBV19 and TRBJ1-4, with no clear D. V lost 8 bases and J 8 bases, leaving 21 bases between the germline ends. The CDR3 spans 15 residues. CDR1 and CDR2 from the germline V gene are LNHDA and SQIVND (reference sequence). CDR3 sequence (DNA): TGTGCCAGTTCTGCTTATAAGCTACTGGGCGAAAAACTGTTTTTT. Translated: CASSAYKLLGEKLFF.

This chain links TRBV7-3 with TRBJ2-3; 7 bases align to TRBD2. The CDR3 has 16 residues. Germline CDR1 SGHTA, CDR2 FQGTGA. The V and J ends lost 2 bases and 2 bases, in that order; junction bases with no gene match: 7. CDR3 amino acids: CASSLGHGGFTDTQYF. Written as DNA, the CDR3 is TGTGCCAGCAGCTTAGGGCACGGGGGGTTCACAGATACGCAGTATTTT. The full variable domain, completed using reference TRBV7-3 and TRBJ2-3, is GAGVSQTPSNKVTEKGKYVELRCDPISGHTALYWYRQSLGQGPEFLIYFQGTGAADDSGLPNDRFFAVRPEGSVSTLKIQRTERGDSAVYLCASSLGHGGFTDTQYFGPGTRLTVL.

The chain employs TRBV11-2 and TRBJ2-3; TRBD1 aligns across 9 bases. Germline-derived CDR1 and CDR2 are SGHAT and FQNNGV. The J segment lost 1 base and the V segment lost 3 bases, leaving 14 bases of the junction unmatched. The CDR3 totals 19 residues. The CDR3 sequence: CASSFSGQGGWSGTDTQYF. The CDR3 coding sequence is TGTGCCAGCAGCTTTTCGGGACAGGGTGGATGGAGCGGCACAGATACGCAGTATTTT.

The chain recombines TRBV4-3 with TRBJ1-1, with D possibly being TRBD1 (6 bases). The CDR3 sequence is 15 residues long. The ends were cut back, 4 bases at V and 1 base at J, with 13 bases in the middle. Germline V lookup: CDR1 LGHNA, CDR2 YSLEER. Written as DNA, the CDR3 is TGCGCCAGCAGCCCTACGATACAGGGGAACACTGAAGCTTTCTTT. Its protein is CASSPTIQGNTEAFF.

The chain is built from TRBV28 and TRBJ2-4, with a weak D call TRBD1 (6 bases). Trimming stripped 9 bases from V and 1 base from J, with 22 bases between. Germline CDR1 MDHEN, CDR2 SYDVKM. The CDR3 totals 17 residues. The CDR3 sequence is CASSGPGQFPAKNIQYF. The CDR3 DNA sequence: TGTGCCAGTTCGGGTCCAGGACAGTTCCCGGCCAAAAACATTCAGTACTTC.

This clone occurred a few times. The chain uses TRBV2 and TRBJ1-2; D is unclear. This CDR3 has 13 residues. V lost 2 bases and J 6 bases, leaving 10 bases between the germline ends. CDR1 is SNHLY, CDR2 FYNNEI, per germline. CDR3 nucleotides: TGTGCCAGCAGTGAACTGAGAGGGAATGGCTACACCTTC. Amino acid sequence: CASSELRGNGYTF.

The chain links TRBV5-1 to TRBJ1-1, with a possible D match to TRBD1 (5 bases). V lost 4 bases, J lost 4 bases, and 17 bases lay in between. Germline-derived CDR1 and CDR2 are SGHRS and YFSETQ. The CDR3 has 15 residues. The CDR3 DNA is TGCGCCAGCAGCCCCCTTGGGGGGTCAGGCACTGAAGCTTTCTTT. It is translated as CASSPLGGSGTEAFF.

The rearrangement links TRBV5-4 to TRBJ1-6; D is uncertain. This CDR3 has 14 residues. Trimming pared 7 bases from V and 0 bases from J, leaving 8 bases between. CDR1 and CDR2 (germline): SGHNT, YYREEE (reference sequence). DNA for the CDR3: TGTGCCAGCTCAAATAGCTCCTATAATTCACCCCTCCACTTT. It yields the protein CASSNSSYNSPLHF.